Each of the 2 T cell receptor beta chains below was sequenced from the same sample in a study of HIV-infected patients and healthy controls. Alpha and beta constant-region primers primed reverse transcription of around 0.5 ug RNA. Alpha and beta chain libraries were made separately by chain-specific third strand synthesis with multiplexing indices. Each CDR3 protein is one row after TCRdb ran MiXCR on the 5' RACE reads. The profile shows tens of thousands of distinct CDR3 sequences, under 9.5% of them singletons. Whole blood was used without fractionation, so all unsorted peripheral T cells were included. The sample taken for sequencing was blood. The source is an adult in good health.

This clonotype has at least ten counts. The chain combines TRBV6-6 with TRBJ2-5, with TRBD2 identical over 9 bases. The V gene's germline CDR1 is MNHNY and CDR2 SVGAGI (reference sequence). The V segment lost 5 bases and the J segment 1 base; nucleotides outside the gene matches: 5. The CDR3 length is 15 residues. The CDR3 sequence: CASSLSSGGQETQYF. DNA of the CDR3: TGTGCCAGCAGTCTTAGTAGCGGGGGCCAAGAGACCCAGTACTTC.

There are many counts of this clonotype. The chain joins TRBV15 to TRBJ1-5; unclear D gene. This CDR3 is 14 amino acids long. Germline V gene sequence: CDR1 LNHNV, CDR2 YYDKDF (reference sequence). V lost 1 base and J lost 6, with 10 bases in between. Here the CDR3 DNA reads TGTGCCACCAGCAGAGCAGGTGTTGGTCAGCCCCAGCATTTT. This encodes CATSRAGVGQPQHF. The variable domain in full, completed from reference TRBV15 and TRBJ1-5, reads DAMVIQNPRYQVTQFGKPVTLSCSQTLNHNVMYWYQQKSSQAPKLLFHYYDKDFNNEADTPDNFQSRRPNTSFCFLDIRSPGLGDTAMYLCATSRAGVGQPQHFGDGTRLSIL.